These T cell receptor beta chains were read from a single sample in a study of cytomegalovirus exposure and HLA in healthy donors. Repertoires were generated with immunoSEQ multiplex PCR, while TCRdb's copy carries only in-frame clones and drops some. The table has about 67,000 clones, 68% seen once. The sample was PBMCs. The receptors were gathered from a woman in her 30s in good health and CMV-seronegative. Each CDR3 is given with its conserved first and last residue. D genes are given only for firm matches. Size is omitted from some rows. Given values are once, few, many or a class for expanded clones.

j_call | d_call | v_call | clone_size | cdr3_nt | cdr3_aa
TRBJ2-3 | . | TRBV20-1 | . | TGCAGTGCTAGTGGGTGGGGGGGCCGATATTTT | CSASGWGGRYF
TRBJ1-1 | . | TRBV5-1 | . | TGCGCCAGCAGCCCGTGGTTGCCAGGGCCGAACACTGAAGCTTTCTTT | CASSPWLPGPNTEAFF
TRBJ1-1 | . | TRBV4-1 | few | TGCGCCAGCAGATCGGGTTTCGCTGAAGCTTTCTTT | CASRSGFAEAFF
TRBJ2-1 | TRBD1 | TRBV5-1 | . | TGCGCCAGCAGTGACGGGGACAGGGAAAGCAATGAGCAGTTCTTC | CASSDGDRESNEQFF
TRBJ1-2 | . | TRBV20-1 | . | TGCAGTGCTAGAGACGGCTATGGCTACACCTTC | CSARDGYGYTF
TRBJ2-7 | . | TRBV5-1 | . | TGCGCCAGCAGCTTGGATCGCGGGCCCGAGCAGTACTTC | CASSLDRGPEQYF
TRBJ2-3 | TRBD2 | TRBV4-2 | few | TGTGCCAGCAGCCAAGCCCCAAGCGGGGCACTCACAGATACGCAGTATTTT | CASSQAPSGALTDTQYF
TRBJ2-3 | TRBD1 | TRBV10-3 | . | TGTGCCATCAGTAAGGACAGGGGAAGCACAGATACGCAGTATTTT | CAISKDRGSTDTQYF
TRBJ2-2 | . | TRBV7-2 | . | TGTGCCAGCAGCTCCGACAGGATAGTCCGGGGGAACACCGGGGAGCTGTTTTTT | CASSSDRIVRGNTGELFF
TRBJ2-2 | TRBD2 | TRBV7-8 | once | TGTGCCAGCAGCCACCGACTAGCGGGGCCACCGAACACCGGGGAGCTGTTTTTT | CASSHRLAGPPNTGELFF
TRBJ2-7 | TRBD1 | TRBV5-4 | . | TGTGCCAGCAGCCTGAGACAGGGGGACTACGAGCAGTACTTC | CASSLRQGDYEQYF
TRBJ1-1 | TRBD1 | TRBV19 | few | TGTGCCAGTAGTACACTCCCTCGGACAGGGGGGAACACTGAAGCTTTCTTT | CASSTLPRTGGNTEAFF
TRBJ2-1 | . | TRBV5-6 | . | TGTGCCAGCAGCCGATCGGGGAATGAGCAGTTCTTC | CASSRSGNEQFF
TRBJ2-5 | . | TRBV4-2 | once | TGTGCCAGCAGCCTTCTCCGACCGGGACATCACTTC | CASSLLRPGHHF
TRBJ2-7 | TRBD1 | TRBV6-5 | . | TGTGCCAGCATCCGGGACAGGGGGACCTACGAGCAGTACTTC | CASIRDRGTYEQYF
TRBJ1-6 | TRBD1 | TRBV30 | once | TGTGCCTGGACTGGGACAGGGGACTCACCCCTCCACTTT | CAWTGTGDSPLHF
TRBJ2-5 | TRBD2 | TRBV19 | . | TGTGCCAGTAGTCAACTGGCGGGGGGGGAGACCCAGTACTTC | CASSQLAGGETQYF
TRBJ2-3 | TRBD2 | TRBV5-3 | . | TGTGCCAGAAGCCCGCGACTAGCGGGGGTGCTCACTCCTTTTGTGGAGCAGTATTTT | CARSPRLAGVLTPFVEQYF
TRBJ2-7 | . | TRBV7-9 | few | TGTGCCAGCAGCTTATATGGGCCGGCGGGCTACGAGCAGTACTTC | CASSLYGPAGYEQYF
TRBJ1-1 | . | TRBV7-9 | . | TGTGCCAGCAGCTTTTTGCGGACTGAAGCTTTCTTT | CASSFLRTEAFF
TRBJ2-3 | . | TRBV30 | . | TGTGCCTGGAGTATCTCGGGGAGCACAGATACGCAGTATTTT | CAWSISGSTDTQYF
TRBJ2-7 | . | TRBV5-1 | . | TGCGCCAGCAGCGCCCTCACTGGCTCCTACGAGCAGTACTTC | CASSALTGSYEQYF
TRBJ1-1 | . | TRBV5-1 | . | TGCGCCAGCAGCTTGAATGCAGATCGCACTGAAGCTTTCTTT | CASSLNADRTEAFF
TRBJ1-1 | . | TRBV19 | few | TGTGCCAGTACCGCTGGGAGTTACGGGGACACTGAAGCTTTCTTT | CASTAGSYGDTEAFF
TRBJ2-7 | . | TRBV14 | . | TGTGCCAGCAGCCAAGGATTGATGAGAGAGCAGTACTTC | CASSQGLMREQYF
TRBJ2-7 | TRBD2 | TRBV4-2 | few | TGTGCCAGCAGCCAGGACTTTACTAGCGGGGGGCCCTACGAGCAGTACTTC | CASSQDFTSGGPYEQYF
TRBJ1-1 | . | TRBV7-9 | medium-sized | TGTGCCAGCAGCTTATTGGACCCAGGGACTGAAGCTTTCTTT | CASSLLDPGTEAFF
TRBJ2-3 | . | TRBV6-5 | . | TGTGCCGCAAGACTCTCCGGGGGAGATACGCAGTATTTT | CAARLSGGDTQYF
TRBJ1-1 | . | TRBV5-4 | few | TGTGCCAGCAGCTTGCTCCTGAACACTGAAGCTTTCTTT | CASSLLLNTEAFF
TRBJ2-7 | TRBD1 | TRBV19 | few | TGTGCCAGTAGTGACCGGAGGCGGGACAGGGCCTACGAGCAGTACTTC | CASSDRRRDRAYEQYF
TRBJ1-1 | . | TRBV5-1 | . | TGCGCCAGCAGCTTTGACGGGGGGAACACTGAAGCTTTCTTT | CASSFDGGNTEAFF
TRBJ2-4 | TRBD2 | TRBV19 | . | TGTGCCAGTAGTAACCCGGGACTAGAAGACATTCAGTACTTC | CASSNPGLEDIQYF
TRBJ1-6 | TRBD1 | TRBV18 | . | TGTGCCAGCTCACCACCGATGGGACAGGGGGCTTCACCCCTCCACTTT | CASSPPMGQGASPLHF
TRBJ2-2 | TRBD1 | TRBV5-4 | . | TGTGCCAGCAGCTCGACAGGGGCCACGAACACCGGGGAGCTGTTTTTT | CASSSTGATNTGELFF
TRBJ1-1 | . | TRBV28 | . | TGTGCAACAACTGGGGGGGAGTTGGGAGCTTTCTTT | CATTGGELGAFF
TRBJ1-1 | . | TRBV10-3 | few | TGTGCCATCAGTGAGTCGAAGGGGGAAGCTTTCTTT | CAISESKGEAFF
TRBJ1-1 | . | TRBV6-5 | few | TGTGCCAGCAGGCTCGCAGGGCCGGACACTGAAGCTTTCTTT | CASRLAGPDTEAFF